These T cell receptor beta chains were read from a single sample in a study of blood T cell repertoires in COVID-19. TCRdb's table, derived via immunoSEQ multiplex PCR, lists solely in-frame clones and lacks some. The table includes 95,000 to 150,000 clones, roughly 80% detected once. What was sequenced was peripheral blood. These receptors originate from a human donor in a cohort sampled during active COVID-19. Each CDR3 is given with its conserved first and last residue. Fields, in order: CDR3 DNA, CDR3 protein, V gene, D gene, clone size, J gene. The D gene is left open where the match is weak. Some rows have no size entry. The others give once, few or many, or a class for an expanded clone.

DNA: TGCGCCAGCAGGGGGACAGGGGAGACCCAGTACTTC
CDR3: CASRGTGETQYF
V: TRBV5-1
D: TRBD1
size: NA
J: TRBJ2-5

DNA: TGTGCCCCCTGGGGGACTAGCGGGGGGGCAGGTAACACCGGGGAGCTGTTTTTT
CDR3: CAPWGTSGGAGNTGELFF
V: TRBV24-1
D: TRBD2
size: NA
J: TRBJ2-2

DNA: TGTGCCAGCAGCTTGGGACAGGGGGCCGTCCAAGAGACCCAGTACTTC
CDR3: CASSLGQGAVQETQYF
V: TRBV5-8
D: TRBD1
size: NA
J: TRBJ2-5

DNA: TGTGCCAGCACCGAAGGACAGAACACTGAAGCTTTCTTT
CDR3: CASTEGQNTEAFF
V: TRBV28
D: NA
size: NA
J: TRBJ1-1

DNA: TGCGCCAGCAGCATACCCGGGACTAGCAGGGATACGCAGTATTTT
CDR3: CASSIPGTSRDTQYF
V: TRBV5-1
D: TRBD2
size: NA
J: TRBJ2-3

DNA: TGTGCCAGCAGCTTGGGCAGGGTCCCTCGCAATGAGCAGTTCTTC
CDR3: CASSLGRVPRNEQFF
V: TRBV7-2
D: NA
size: NA
J: TRBJ2-1

DNA: TGCAGTGCTAGCGGAGGGGGCTACACCTTC
CDR3: CSASGGGYTF
V: TRBV20-1
D: NA
size: NA
J: TRBJ1-2

DNA: TGTGCCAGCAGCTTGGACAGGGTCTACGAGCAGTACTTC
CDR3: CASSLDRVYEQYF
V: TRBV5-6
D: NA
size: NA
J: TRBJ2-7

DNA: TGTGCCAGTGCTGGACAGGGGAACGGCTACACCTTC
CDR3: CASAGQGNGYTF
V: TRBV2
D: TRBD1
size: NA
J: TRBJ1-2

DNA: TGTGCCAGCAGCACTAGCGGGGGAGGCTATACGCAGTATTTT
CDR3: CASSTSGGGYTQYF
V: TRBV7-2
D: TRBD2
size: few
J: TRBJ2-3

DNA: TGTGCCAGTAGTATCGCAGGACAGGGGTCCTACGAGCAGTACTTC
CDR3: CASSIAGQGSYEQYF
V: TRBV19
D: TRBD1
size: NA
J: TRBJ2-7

DNA: TGTGCCAGCAGCTTAGGACAGGGGACTGGCGAGCAGTACTTC
CDR3: CASSLGQGTGEQYF
V: TRBV7-2
D: TRBD1
size: few
J: TRBJ2-7

DNA: TGTGCCAGCAGTGACAGGGGCCGTAGCACAGATACGCAGTATTTT
CDR3: CASSDRGRSTDTQYF
V: TRBV6-1
D: NA
size: once
J: TRBJ2-3

DNA: TGCGCCAGCAGAGAGACAGCAACCAATAATTCACCCCTCCACTTT
CDR3: CASRETATNNSPLHF
V: TRBV4-3
D: NA
size: NA
J: TRBJ1-6

DNA: TGTGCCAGTAGTACGACCCGGGGTGGAAACTATGGCTACACCTTC
CDR3: CASSTTRGGNYGYTF
V: TRBV19
D: NA
size: NA
J: TRBJ1-2

DNA: TGTGCCAGTAGTAGACAGGGAGAGCTATCCGGCTACACCTTC
CDR3: CASSRQGELSGYTF
V: TRBV19
D: TRBD1
size: NA
J: TRBJ1-2

DNA: TGTGCCAGCAGTCCCGACGGGGTACGGTACGAGCAGTACTTC
CDR3: CASSPDGVRYEQYF
V: TRBV27
D: NA
size: NA
J: TRBJ2-7

DNA: TGTGCCAGCAGTTTACTCCCCACCGGGGAGCTGTTTTTT
CDR3: CASSLLPTGELFF
V: TRBV12-3/TRBV12-4
D: NA
size: NA
J: TRBJ2-2

DNA: TGCAGCGTTGGACAGGGAATCAAAGCTTTCTTT
CDR3: CSVGQGIKAFF
V: TRBV29-1
D: TRBD1
size: few
J: TRBJ1-1

DNA: TGTGCCAGCAGTCTCAGGGGGGATTCCTACGAGCAGTACTTC
CDR3: CASSLRGDSYEQYF
V: TRBV27
D: NA
size: once
J: TRBJ2-7

DNA: TGTGCCAGCAGTTACCACACCGGCCAGGGCCCGAACACCGGGGAGCTGTTTTTT
CDR3: CASSYHTGQGPNTGELFF
V: TRBV6-2/TRBV6-3
D: NA
size: NA
J: TRBJ2-2

DNA: TGTGCCAGTAGTTGGACAGGTTCTAATCAGCCCCAGCATTTT
CDR3: CASSWTGSNQPQHF
V: TRBV19
D: TRBD1
size: NA
J: TRBJ1-5

DNA: TGTGCCAGCACAAAGCCCGTTCGAGTGTGTCGGCAGTACTTC
CDR3: CASTKPVRVCRQYF
V: TRBV14
D: NA
size: once
J: TRBJ2-7

DNA: TGTGCCAGCAGCAAAACACGGACAGGGGGCCCCTACGAGCAGTACTTC
CDR3: CASSKTRTGGPYEQYF
V: TRBV21-1
D: NA
size: NA
J: TRBJ2-7

DNA: TGTGCCAGCAGCTGGGGACTAGCGGGGGGTTCAGGGACCCAGTACTTC
CDR3: CASSWGLAGGSGTQYF
V: TRBV5-4
D: TRBD2
size: NA
J: TRBJ2-5

DNA: TGTGCCAGCAGCCCACCGGGACTAGCGACCGGGGAGCTGTTTTTT
CDR3: CASSPPGLATGELFF
V: TRBV7-8
D: TRBD2
size: NA
J: TRBJ2-2

DNA: TGTGCCAGCAGTTTGGGGGGCTCCTACGAGCAGTACTTC
CDR3: CASSLGGSYEQYF
V: TRBV12-3/TRBV12-4
D: NA
size: NA
J: TRBJ2-7

DNA: TGTGCCAGCAGTGAAGCCCGAGATGGCTACACCTTC
CDR3: CASSEARDGYTF
V: TRBV6-1
D: NA
size: NA
J: TRBJ1-2

DNA: TGTGCCAGCAGTTTCGGGACTAGCCATGAGCAGTTCTTC
CDR3: CASSFGTSHEQFF
V: TRBV12-3/TRBV12-4
D: TRBD2
size: NA
J: TRBJ2-1

DNA: TGTGCCATCAGTGAGACTAGGACGGGCACAGATACGCAGTATTTT
CDR3: CAISETRTGTDTQYF
V: TRBV10-3
D: NA
size: NA
J: TRBJ2-3

DNA: TGTGCCACCAGCAGAGATCTGTCAGAAATTCAGTACTTC
CDR3: CATSRDLSEIQYF
V: TRBV15
D: NA
size: NA
J: TRBJ2-5

DNA: TGTGCCAGCAGCTATGGAGGGGTCCAAAGTAATGAGCAGTTCTTC
CDR3: CASSYGGVQSNEQFF
V: TRBV7-9
D: NA
size: NA
J: TRBJ2-1

DNA: TGTGCCAGCACTCCGGGACTTAACACCGGGGAGCTGTTTTTT
CDR3: CASTPGLNTGELFF
V: TRBV19
D: NA
size: NA
J: TRBJ2-2

DNA: TGTGCCAGCAGCCCAGGGTTAGAATACGAGCAGTACTTC
CDR3: CASSPGLEYEQYF
V: TRBV7-6
D: NA
size: few
J: TRBJ2-7

DNA: TGTGCCACCAGCAGAGCGACAGGGCTGCCCTATGGCTACACCTTC
CDR3: CATSRATGLPYGYTF
V: TRBV15
D: TRBD1
size: NA
J: TRBJ1-2

DNA: TGTGCCAGTGGACCCGCCGGGAGCCCTAACTATGGCTACACCTTC
CDR3: CASGPAGSPNYGYTF
V: TRBV13
D: NA
size: NA
J: TRBJ1-2

DNA: TGTGCCAGCTCACCATTGGGACGAGGACAGGACACTGAAGCTTTCTTT
CDR3: CASSPLGRGQDTEAFF
V: TRBV18
D: TRBD1
size: NA
J: TRBJ1-1

DNA: TGTGCCAGCAGTTTGCTTACTAGAGAGTTCTTC
CDR3: CASSLLTREFF
V: TRBV12-3/TRBV12-4
D: NA
size: NA
J: TRBJ2-1

DNA: TGTGCCAGCAGCGCAGGGACTATCTCCTACAATGAGCAGTTCTTC
CDR3: CASSAGTISYNEQFF
V: TRBV9
D: TRBD2
size: few
J: TRBJ2-1

DNA: TGTGCCAGCAGCCAAGTGGGGGGTGGGAACACTGAAGCTTTCTTT
CDR3: CASSQVGGGNTEAFF
V: TRBV3-1/TRBV3-2
D: NA
size: NA
J: TRBJ1-1

DNA: TGCGCCAGCAGCCGCACCGTGCGGGGGGATGGCGAGCAGTACTTC
CDR3: CASSRTVRGDGEQYF
V: TRBV4-3
D: TRBD2
size: NA
J: TRBJ2-7

DNA: TGTGCCACCAGTGATTTGAAGGGGAGCACAGATACGCAGTATTTT
CDR3: CATSDLKGSTDTQYF
V: TRBV24-1
D: NA
size: NA
J: TRBJ2-3

DNA: TGTGCCAGCAGCTTAGACAGGACAAAAGCTTTCTTT
CDR3: CASSLDRTKAFF
V: TRBV11-2
D: NA
size: NA
J: TRBJ1-1

DNA: TGTGCCAGCAGCTTGTTCCACAGGGTCGGTTCTGGGGCCAACGTCCTGACTTTC
CDR3: CASSLFHRVGSGANVLTF
V: TRBV5-6
D: NA
size: NA
J: TRBJ2-6

DNA: TGTGCCAGCAGTCCGGGACAGAATGAAAAACTGTTTTTT
CDR3: CASSPGQNEKLFF
V: TRBV4-2
D: TRBD1
size: NA
J: TRBJ1-4

DNA: TGCAGTGCAAGGACTACCTCAACGCAGTATTTT
CDR3: CSARTTSTQYF
V: TRBV20-1
D: NA
size: NA
J: TRBJ2-3

DNA: TGCGCCAGCAGCGGCGGACAGGGCAGCGGCTACACCTTC
CDR3: CASSGGQGSGYTF
V: TRBV5-1
D: TRBD1
size: NA
J: TRBJ1-2

DNA: TGTGCCAGCAGCTTTACAGGCACAGATACGCAGTATTTT
CDR3: CASSFTGTDTQYF
V: TRBV11-2
D: NA
size: NA
J: TRBJ2-3

DNA: TGTGCCAGCAGTTTCACAGGGCGAGAGACCCAGTACTTC
CDR3: CASSFTGRETQYF
V: TRBV12-3/TRBV12-4
D: NA
size: NA
J: TRBJ2-5

DNA: TGTGCCAGCAGTTTTAGGGGCAGGGTAAACCTCAATGGCTACACCTTC
CDR3: CASSFRGRVNLNGYTF
V: TRBV28
D: NA
size: NA
J: TRBJ1-2

DNA: TGTGCCAGCAGCCAAGGGACTAGCGGGGACAATGAGCAGTTCTTC
CDR3: CASSQGTSGDNEQFF
V: TRBV4-2
D: TRBD2
size: NA
J: TRBJ2-1

DNA: TGTGCCAGCAGCTCCGAGCGGTATACGCAGTATTTT
CDR3: CASSSERYTQYF
V: TRBV7-2
D: NA
size: NA
J: TRBJ2-3

DNA: TGTGCCAGCAGTCGTCCTGAGGGACAGGGATATGGCTACACCTTC
CDR3: CASSRPEGQGYGYTF
V: TRBV6-5
D: TRBD1
size: NA
J: TRBJ1-2

DNA: TGTGCCAGCAGCCTGGGCGGGGTTAACACTGAAGCTTTCTTT
CDR3: CASSLGGVNTEAFF
V: TRBV5-5
D: NA
size: NA
J: TRBJ1-1

DNA: TGCGCCAGCAGCCAAGATTTGGGACAGAGAAGGTACGAGCAGTACTTC
CDR3: CASSQDLGQRRYEQYF
V: TRBV4-3
D: TRBD1
size: NA
J: TRBJ2-7

DNA: TGTGCCAGCAGCTTGGGACTAGCGGGTCTCTTTGGGGAGACCCAGTACTTC
CDR3: CASSLGLAGLFGETQYF
V: TRBV5-8
D: TRBD2
size: NA
J: TRBJ2-5

DNA: TGTGCCAGCCCTAACAGGGGGGCGGAGCAGTACTTC
CDR3: CASPNRGAEQYF
V: TRBV19
D: TRBD1
size: once
J: TRBJ2-7

DNA: TGCGCCAGCAGCCGGGACACCCTCTCCTACGAGCAGTACTTC
CDR3: CASSRDTLSYEQYF
V: TRBV4-1
D: NA
size: NA
J: TRBJ2-7